Following are 17 T cell receptor beta chains from one sample sequenced in a study of vaccination effects on CD4 cells after COVID-19. Before sequencing, viral peptide pools were used by the ViraFEST assay to expand antigen-specific CD4+ T cells. Culturing for ten to eleven days preceded CD4+ T cell isolation. Each person got two doses of an mRNA SARS-CoV-2 vaccine, BNT162b2 or mRNA-1273. No antigen is known for these receptors. Using immunoSEQ multiplex PCR, the repertoire was profiled, and TCRdb retains in-frame clones only, with some absent. This sample has about 59,000 clones; 75% to 85% occur once, and the top ten carry about 2.1%. The source material was CD4+ T cells from PBMCs cultured with HCoV-OC43 spike peptides, sampled after COVID-19 vaccination. As for subset: HCoV-OC43 spike overlapping peptide pool stimulation. Receptors originate from a human donor who received a COVID-19 vaccine.

The chain employs TRBV5-1 and TRBJ1-1; a weak D match, TRBD1 (5 bases). Germline values: CDR1 SGHRS, CDR2 YFSETQ. The CDR3 loop spans 13 amino acids. The V and J ends lost 1 base and 4 bases respectively, with 8 bases between them. CDR3 DNA: TGCGCCAGCAGCTTGAGGGGTATCACTGAAGCTTTCTTT. It translates to CASSLRGITEAFF. The full variable domain, its missing parts supplied by reference TRBV5-1 and TRBJ1-1, is KAGVTQTPRYLIKTRGQQVTLSCSPISGHRSVSWYQQTPGQGLQFLFEYFSETQRNKGNFPGRFSGRQFSNSRSEMNVSTLELGDSALYLCASSLRGITEAFFGQGTRLTVV.

The CDR3 DNA sequence: TGTGCCAGCAGCCGCAGGGACCACTATGGCTACACCTTC. It yields the protein CASSRRDHYGYTF. The V and J genes are TRBV7-2 and TRBJ1-2; a weak D match, TRBD1 (5 bases). The V end was cut by 5 bases, the J end by 3 bases, with 10 bases between. The CDR3 contains 13 residues. Germline-derived CDR1 and CDR2 are SGHTA and FQGNSA.

This CDR3 is CASSLRVTRDRAYNEQFF. The CDR3 nucleotides are TGTGCCAGCAGCTTACGAGTTACCCGGGACAGAGCCTACAATGAGCAGTTCTTC. The rearrangement joins TRBV7-2 to TRBJ2-1; 7 bases are shared with TRBD1. The ends lost 2 bases at V and 2 bases at J; junction bases unmatched: 12. The CDR3 is 18 amino acids. Looked up from germline, CDR1 is SGHTA and CDR2 is FQGNSA.

V usage is TRBV28 and J usage is TRBJ2-5; 7 bases align to TRBD1. Germline loops: CDR1 MDHEN, CDR2 SYDVKM. Unmatched junction bases numbered 11, after V lost 6 bases and J lost 4 bases. The CDR3 totals 15 residues. As DNA, the CDR3 is TGTGCCAGCAGCGGACGACAGGGACGAGGAGAGACCCAGTACTTC. Translated: CASSGRQGRGETQYF.

The V call is TRBV19, the J call TRBJ2-3, with a tentative D call TRBD1 (6 bases). Trimming pared 4 bases from V and 3 bases from J, leaving 17 bases between. Looked up from germline, CDR1 is LNHDA and CDR2 is SQIVND (reference sequence). The CDR3 covers 16 residues. The CDR3 loop reads CASSTKKQGKTDTQYF. The CDR3, as DNA: TGTGCCAGTAGTACAAAGAAGCAGGGGAAAACAGATACGCAGTATTTT.

The chain carries TRBV28 and TRBJ2-5; D unclear. V was pared by 1 base and J by 5 bases, with 20 bases between. The CDR3 is 17 amino acids. The germline gives CDR1 MDHEN, CDR2 SYDVKM. DNA for the CDR3: TGTGCCAGCAGTTTATACCCCTCTCTTATGGTGGGGGAGACCCAGTACTTC. Translating gives CASSLYPSLMVGETQYF.

This clone appeared a single time. This rearrangement joins TRBV4-1 to TRBJ1-1; D is uncertain. The V gene lost 3 bases and the J gene lost 0 bases, with 8 bases spanning the gap. This CDR3 spans 14 amino acids. Germline V CDR1 and CDR2: MGHRA, YSYEKL. CDR3 bases: TGCGCCAGCAGCCATGCGATTATGAACACTGAAGCTTTCTTT. Its translation is CASSHAIMNTEAFF.

The genes are TRBV7-2 and TRBJ2-5, with 7 bases that match TRBD1. Germline V gene lookup returns CDR1 SGHTA and CDR2 FQGNSA. The CDR3 spans 18 residues. Trimming cost V 6 bases and J 1 base; bases outside gene matches: 17. CDR3 residues: CASSSLRDSLGSQETQYF. DNA for the CDR3: TGTGCCAGCAGTTCCCTCCGGGACAGCTTGGGATCCCAAGAGACCCAGTACTTC.

The chain uses TRBV6-7 and TRBJ2-7; 11 bases agree with TRBD1. TRBV6-7 is annotated as an ORF whose role is uncertain. This CDR3 is built from 14 residues. With 11 bases clipped from V and 0 bases from J, the junction kept 6 bases outside the gene matches. In nucleotides, the CDR3 is TGTGCCCTCCGGGGGACAGGGGGCTCCTACGAGCAGTACGTC. Encoded protein: CALRGTGGSYEQYV.

The chain recombines TRBV6-1 with TRBJ1-2; TRBD1 is a possible D gene (5 bases). Trimming took 1 base from V and 5 from J, leaving 8 bases between them. The germline V gene has CDR1 MNHNS and CDR2 SASEGT. There are 13 residues in the CDR3. This CDR3 reads CASSEGSGYGYTF. The DNA of the CDR3 is TGTGCCAGCAGTGAAGGCTCAGGGTATGGCTACACCTTC.

This chain joins TRBV7-9 and TRBJ2-2; maybe TRBD1 (5 bases). Trimming took off 5 bases at V and 0 bases at J, with 10 bases between the two ends. Germline-derived CDR1 and CDR2 are SEHNR and FQNEAQ (reference sequence). The CDR3 has 15 amino acids. The CDR3 nucleotides are TGTGCCAGCAGCCTCCAGGGAACGAACACCGGGGAGCTGTTTTTT. Translation: CASSLQGTNTGELFF.

The chain carries TRBV7-3 and TRBJ1-1; the D gene is possibly TRBD1 (6 bases). Deletions cut 1 base from V and 5 bases from J, with 14 bases between. The CDR3 extends over 15 amino acids. Germline CDR1 reads SGHTA; CDR2 reads FQGTGA. The CDR3 sequence is CASSLNGGGHTEAFF. DNA for the CDR3: TGTGCCAGCAGCTTAAACGGGGGGGGACATACTGAAGCTTTCTTT.

The CDR3: CASSMYEGSGANVLTF. The CDR3 region has the DNA TGTGCCAGTAGTATGTACGAGGGATCTGGGGCCAACGTCCTGACTTTC. V gene TRBV19 combines with J gene TRBJ2-6, with D possibly being TRBD2 (5 bases). The CDR3 runs to 16 residues. Germline lookup yields CDR1 LNHDA and CDR2 SQIVND (reference sequence). V was cut by 3 bases and J by 1 base, with 10 bases left in between.

The V gene is TRBV18, the J gene TRBJ1-2; the D gene is possibly TRBD1 (5 bases). CDR1 KGHSH and CDR2 LQKENI come from the germline V gene. This CDR3 region has 14 residues. V lost 6 bases, J lost 6 bases, and 17 bases lay in between. The CDR3 loop reads CASSPQGLGDGYTF. The CDR3 DNA is TGTGCCAGCTCCCCCCAGGGTCTGGGAGATGGCTACACCTTC.

The gene calls are TRBV9 and TRBJ1-1; 10 nucleotides agree with TRBD1. The CDR3 loop spans 14 amino acids. With V trimmed by 4 bases and J by 3 bases, 3 bases remained unmatched. Germline V gene lookup returns CDR1 SGDLS and CDR2 YYNGEE. The CDR3 spells CASSYGTGDTEAFF. Here the CDR3 DNA reads TGTGCCAGCAGCTACGGGACAGGGGACACTGAAGCTTTCTTT. Full variable domain (remainder filled in from reference TRBV9 and TRBJ1-1): DSGVTQTPKHLITATGQRVTLRCSPRSGDLSVYWYQQSLDQGLQFLIQYYNGEERAKGNILERFSAQQFPDLHSELNLSSLELGDSALYFCASSYGTGDTEAFFGQGTRLTVV.

This clone occurred a few times. The chain couples TRBV2 to TRBJ2-3; 9 nucleotides line up with TRBD1. This CDR3 region has 16 residues. CDR1 SNHLY and CDR2 FYNNEI come from the germline V gene. Trimming removed 6 bases from V and 4 bases from J; junction bases left unmatched: 11. CDR3 protein: CASRRARDRVPDTQYF. CDR3 coding DNA: TGTGCCAGCAGGAGGGCCCGGGACAGGGTACCAGATACGCAGTATTTT.

This clone was detected a few times. The chain is built from TRBV5-4 and TRBJ1-2; D might be TRBD1 (6 bases). V was shortened by 3 bases and J by 6 bases, with 21 bases between the two germline ends. The CDR3 totals 16 residues. Germline V gene sequence: CDR1 SGHNT, CDR2 YYREEE (reference sequence). The CDR3 region has the DNA TGTGCCAGCAGCTGGGGGGCCTCGGCAGGGTGGAATGGCTACACCTTC. It specifies CASSWGASAGWNGYTF.